This is a list of T cell receptor beta chains from one sample in a study of shared clonotypes between healthy human individuals. Libraries were prepared by immunoSEQ multiplex PCR; TCRdb keeps only in-frame clonotypes and omits some of them. The table includes 2 million to 2.5 million clones, more than 85% detected once. Sequenced material: naive CD4+ T cells from PBMCs. Every receptor here comes from a man in his late teens or twenties in good health. Some clones in this sample may be carry-over from other donors' samples. Both conserved end residues are part of each CDR3. D genes are given only for firm matches. Where a row states a size, it is once, few, many or the class of an expanded clone; other rows omit it.

d_gene: NA
abundance: few
v_gene: TRBV18
j_gene: TRBJ1-1
CDR3nt: TGTGCCAGCTCACCTCTTGAGTTCACTGAAGCTTTCTTT
CDR3aa: CASSPLEFTEAFF

d_gene: NA
abundance: NA
v_gene: TRBV29-1
j_gene: TRBJ2-7
CDR3nt: TGCAGCGTTGCAAATAGCGGCGAGCAGTACTTC
CDR3aa: CSVANSGEQYF

d_gene: NA
abundance: NA
v_gene: TRBV6-5
j_gene: TRBJ2-2
CDR3nt: TGTGCCAGCAGTTACTCCTGGGGCACCGGGGAGCTGTTTTTT
CDR3aa: CASSYSWGTGELFF

d_gene: NA
abundance: NA
v_gene: TRBV30
j_gene: TRBJ2-7
CDR3nt: TGTGCCTGGTCTCCCTCAGCCTCCTACGAGCAGTACTTC
CDR3aa: CAWSPSASYEQYF

d_gene: NA
abundance: NA
v_gene: TRBV7-8
j_gene: TRBJ1-5
CDR3nt: TGTGCCAGCAGCTTAGCTAGAGGGGAAGTGCCCCAGCATTTT
CDR3aa: CASSLARGEVPQHF

d_gene: TRBD1
abundance: NA
v_gene: TRBV9
j_gene: TRBJ1-1
CDR3nt: TGTGCCAGCAGCCCTAGGGACAGAGAGAACACTGAAGCTTTCTTT
CDR3aa: CASSPRDRENTEAFF

d_gene: NA
abundance: NA
v_gene: TRBV28
j_gene: TRBJ2-7
CDR3nt: TGTGCCAGCAGTTTTGGGGCGCAGCCGCAGTACTTC
CDR3aa: CASSFGAQPQYF

d_gene: TRBD2
abundance: NA
v_gene: TRBV6-4
j_gene: TRBJ2-1
CDR3nt: TGTGCCAGCAGTAGGGGGACTAGCGGTTACAATGAGCAGTTCTTC
CDR3aa: CASSRGTSGYNEQFF

d_gene: TRBD1
abundance: once
v_gene: TRBV7-9
j_gene: TRBJ2-5
CDR3nt: TGCGCCAGCAGCATGGGACAGGGTAAAAAAGAGACCCAGTACTTC
CDR3aa: CASSMGQGKKETQYF

d_gene: NA
abundance: NA
v_gene: TRBV28
j_gene: TRBJ2-1
CDR3nt: TGTGCCAGCAGTCCTCAAGGAGAGCAGTTCTTC
CDR3aa: CASSPQGEQFF

d_gene: NA
abundance: NA
v_gene: TRBV28
j_gene: TRBJ1-1
CDR3nt: TGTGCCAGCACCTTTGCGGGGCGGGTGAACACTGAAGCTTTCTTT
CDR3aa: CASTFAGRVNTEAFF

d_gene: TRBD1
abundance: NA
v_gene: TRBV28
j_gene: TRBJ2-5
CDR3nt: TGTGCCAGCAGTTTACTAGGGGGCTACCAAGAGACCCAGTACTTC
CDR3aa: CASSLLGGYQETQYF

d_gene: TRBD2
abundance: NA
v_gene: TRBV28
j_gene: TRBJ2-2
CDR3nt: TGTGCCAGCAGTCCGAATCCCAGACTAGCGGGAAGGGAGCTGTTTTTT
CDR3aa: CASSPNPRLAGRELFF

d_gene: NA
abundance: NA
v_gene: TRBV7-2
j_gene: TRBJ1-1
CDR3nt: TGTGCCAGCAGCTTAGAACAGGTCAGCACTGAAGCTTTCTTT
CDR3aa: CASSLEQVSTEAFF

d_gene: TRBD1
abundance: NA
v_gene: TRBV28
j_gene: TRBJ2-7
CDR3nt: TGTGCCAGCAGAGGGACAGGCAAGTACTACGAGCAGTACTTC
CDR3aa: CASRGTGKYYEQYF

d_gene: NA
abundance: NA
v_gene: TRBV5-5
j_gene: TRBJ2-5
CDR3nt: TGTGCCAGCAGCTTGGTTTTGAATCCGGGGGAGACCCAGTACTTC
CDR3aa: CASSLVLNPGETQYF

d_gene: TRBD1
abundance: NA
v_gene: TRBV6-1
j_gene: TRBJ1-4
CDR3nt: TGTGCCAGCAGTGAAGAGGGGACAGGGTATGAAAAACTGTTTTTT
CDR3aa: CASSEEGTGYEKLFF

d_gene: NA
abundance: NA
v_gene: TRBV7-9
j_gene: TRBJ2-7
CDR3nt: TGTGCCAGCAGCTTAGGGGCGGGGAAGACCTACGAGCAGTACTTC
CDR3aa: CASSLGAGKTYEQYF

d_gene: NA
abundance: NA
v_gene: TRBV28
j_gene: TRBJ2-2
CDR3nt: TGTGCCAGTCAATCAGACACCGGGGAGCTGTTTTTT
CDR3aa: CASQSDTGELFF

d_gene: TRBD1
abundance: NA
v_gene: TRBV5-1
j_gene: TRBJ2-3
CDR3nt: TGCGCCAGCCAACAGGGGTCCACAGATACGCAGTATTTT
CDR3aa: CASQQGSTDTQYF

d_gene: NA
abundance: NA
v_gene: TRBV21-1
j_gene: TRBJ1-4
CDR3nt: TGTGCCAGCAGCAAAGTTCGGCGGGGGCTCTTGACTAATGAAAAACTGTTTTTT
CDR3aa: CASSKVRRGLLTNEKLFF

d_gene: TRBD1
abundance: NA
v_gene: TRBV4-1
j_gene: TRBJ2-4
CDR3nt: TGCGCCAGCAGCCAACCGACAGGGGGCGGCAAAAACATTCAGTACTTC
CDR3aa: CASSQPTGGGKNIQYF

d_gene: NA
abundance: NA
v_gene: TRBV30
j_gene: TRBJ2-1
CDR3nt: TGTGCCTGGGGGCGGAGCAACACCGGGGGAGAGCAGTTCTTC
CDR3aa: CAWGRSNTGGEQFF

d_gene: TRBD2
abundance: NA
v_gene: TRBV18
j_gene: TRBJ2-5
CDR3nt: TGTGCCAGCTCAAAGACTAGCGGGAGGGAGACCCAGTACTTC
CDR3aa: CASSKTSGRETQYF

d_gene: NA
abundance: NA
v_gene: TRBV5-1
j_gene: TRBJ1-4
CDR3nt: TGCGCCAGCAGCTTGGCATGGGCGGAGGGTGAAAAACTGTTTTTT
CDR3aa: CASSLAWAEGEKLFF

d_gene: NA
abundance: once
v_gene: TRBV5-1
j_gene: TRBJ2-3
CDR3nt: TGCGCCAGCAGCTCTCAGGGGACTAGCACAGATACGCAGTATTTT
CDR3aa: CASSSQGTSTDTQYF

d_gene: NA
abundance: NA
v_gene: TRBV28
j_gene: TRBJ1-4
CDR3nt: TGTGCCAGCAGTCGCCCAGGGGCAACTAATGAAAAACTGTTTTTT
CDR3aa: CASSRPGATNEKLFF

d_gene: NA
abundance: few
v_gene: TRBV12-5
j_gene: TRBJ1-1
CDR3nt: TGTGCTAGTGGCTCCAGCCCAGGGAACACTGAAGCTTTCTTT
CDR3aa: CASGSSPGNTEAFF

d_gene: NA
abundance: NA
v_gene: TRBV2
j_gene: TRBJ2-7
CDR3nt: TGTGCCAGCAGTGTTAGCACCTACGAGCAGTACTTC
CDR3aa: CASSVSTYEQYF

d_gene: TRBD1
abundance: NA
v_gene: TRBV7-3
j_gene: TRBJ2-7
CDR3nt: TGTGCCAGCAGCTTAAGGGACAGGGGATACGAGCAGTACTTC
CDR3aa: CASSLRDRGYEQYF

d_gene: NA
abundance: NA
v_gene: TRBV28
j_gene: TRBJ1-1
CDR3nt: TGTGCCAGCAGCCCCCCCGCTGGGGCGAACACTGAAGCTTTCTTT
CDR3aa: CASSPPAGANTEAFF

d_gene: NA
abundance: NA
v_gene: TRBV28
j_gene: TRBJ1-2
CDR3nt: TGTGCCAGCAGTTTATTGATCTCCAGCTATGGCTACACCTTC
CDR3aa: CASSLLISSYGYTF

d_gene: NA
abundance: NA
v_gene: TRBV19
j_gene: TRBJ2-3
CDR3nt: TGTGCCAGTAGTATAATCGGGACAGCCGGGAGGAGTGATACGCAGTATTTT
CDR3aa: CASSIIGTAGRSDTQYF

d_gene: NA
abundance: NA
v_gene: TRBV6-5
j_gene: TRBJ2-7
CDR3nt: TGTGCCAGCAGTTACACGGTGCCCGCTTCGGGGTACGAGCAGTACTTC
CDR3aa: CASSYTVPASGYEQYF

d_gene: NA
abundance: NA
v_gene: TRBV18
j_gene: TRBJ2-5
CDR3nt: TGTGCCAGCTCACCAGTTGTGGAGACCCAGTACTTC
CDR3aa: CASSPVVETQYF